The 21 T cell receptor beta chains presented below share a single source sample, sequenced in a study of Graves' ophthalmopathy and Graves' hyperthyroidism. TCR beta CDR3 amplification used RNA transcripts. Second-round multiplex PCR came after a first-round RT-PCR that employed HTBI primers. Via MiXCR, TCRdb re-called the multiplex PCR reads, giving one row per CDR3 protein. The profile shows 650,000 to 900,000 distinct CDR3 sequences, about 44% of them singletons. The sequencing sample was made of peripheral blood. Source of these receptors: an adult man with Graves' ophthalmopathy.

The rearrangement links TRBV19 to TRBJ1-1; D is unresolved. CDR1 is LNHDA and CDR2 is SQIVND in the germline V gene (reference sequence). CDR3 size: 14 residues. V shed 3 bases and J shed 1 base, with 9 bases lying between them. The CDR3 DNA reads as TGTGCCAGTAGTATGGTAACGGGGAACACTGAAGCTTTCTTT. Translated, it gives CASSMVTGNTEAFF.

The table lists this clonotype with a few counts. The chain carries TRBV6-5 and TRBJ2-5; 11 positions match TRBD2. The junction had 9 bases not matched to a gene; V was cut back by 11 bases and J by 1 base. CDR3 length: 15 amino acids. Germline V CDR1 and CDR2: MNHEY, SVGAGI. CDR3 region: CAAEGTSGLQETQYF. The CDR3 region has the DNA TGTGCCGCGGAGGGGACTAGCGGCCTCCAAGAGACCCAGTACTTC.

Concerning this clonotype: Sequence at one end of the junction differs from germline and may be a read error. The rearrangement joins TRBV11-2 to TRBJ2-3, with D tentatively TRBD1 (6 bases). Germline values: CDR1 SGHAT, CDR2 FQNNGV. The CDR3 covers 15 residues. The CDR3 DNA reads TGCGCCAGCAGCCTTCCCCAGGGGATCGTAGATACGCAGTATTTT. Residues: CASSLPQGIVDTQYF.

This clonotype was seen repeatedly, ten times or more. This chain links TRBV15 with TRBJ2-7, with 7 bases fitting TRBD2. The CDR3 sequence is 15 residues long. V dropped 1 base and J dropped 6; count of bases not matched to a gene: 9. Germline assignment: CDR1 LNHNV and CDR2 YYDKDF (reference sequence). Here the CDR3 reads CATSRGGGESSEQYF. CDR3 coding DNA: TGTGCCACCAGCAGAGGGGGAGGGGAATCGTCCGAGCAGTACTTC.

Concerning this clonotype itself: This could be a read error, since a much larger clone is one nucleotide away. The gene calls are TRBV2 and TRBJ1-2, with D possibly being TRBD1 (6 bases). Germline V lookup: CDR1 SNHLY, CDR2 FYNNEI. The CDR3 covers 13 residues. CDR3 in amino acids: CASKPDRLDGYIF. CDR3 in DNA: TGTGCCAGCAAGCCAGACAGGTTGGATGGCTACATCTTC.

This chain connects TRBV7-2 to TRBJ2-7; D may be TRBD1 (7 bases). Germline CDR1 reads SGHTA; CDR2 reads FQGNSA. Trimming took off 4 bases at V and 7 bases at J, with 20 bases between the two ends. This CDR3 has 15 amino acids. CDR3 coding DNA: TGTGCCAGCAGCTCGGGACAGCCCGGGGGCAATGAGCAGTACTTC. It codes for CASSSGQPGGNEQYF.

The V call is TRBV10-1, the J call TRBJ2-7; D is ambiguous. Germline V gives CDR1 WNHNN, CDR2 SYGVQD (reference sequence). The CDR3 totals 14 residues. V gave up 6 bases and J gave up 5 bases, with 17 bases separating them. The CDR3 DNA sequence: TGCGCCAGCAGCTTGGTAGGGTCCTCGGACGAGCAGTACTTC. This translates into CASSLVGSSDEQYF.

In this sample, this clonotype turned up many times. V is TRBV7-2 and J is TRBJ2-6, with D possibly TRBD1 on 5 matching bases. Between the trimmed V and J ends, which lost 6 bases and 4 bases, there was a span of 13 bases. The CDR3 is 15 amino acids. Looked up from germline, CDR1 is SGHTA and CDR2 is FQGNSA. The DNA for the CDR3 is TGTGCCAGCAGTCAACCAGGGTTCGGGGCCAACGTCCTGACTTTC. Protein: CASSQPGFGANVLTF.

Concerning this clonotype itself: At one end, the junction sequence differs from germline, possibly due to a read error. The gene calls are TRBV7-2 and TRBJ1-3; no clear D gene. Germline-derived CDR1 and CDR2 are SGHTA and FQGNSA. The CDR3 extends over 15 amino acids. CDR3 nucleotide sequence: TGTGCCAGCAGCTTATACGGATCCTCTGGGAACACCATATATTTT. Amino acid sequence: CASSLYGSSGNTIYF.

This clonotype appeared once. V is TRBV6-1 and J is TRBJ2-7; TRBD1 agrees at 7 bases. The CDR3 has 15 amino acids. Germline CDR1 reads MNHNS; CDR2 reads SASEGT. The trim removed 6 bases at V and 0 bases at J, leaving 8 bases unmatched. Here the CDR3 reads CASSNRGGSSYEQYF. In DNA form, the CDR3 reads TGTGCCAGCAGCAACAGGGGTGGGAGCTCCTACGAGCAGTACTTC.

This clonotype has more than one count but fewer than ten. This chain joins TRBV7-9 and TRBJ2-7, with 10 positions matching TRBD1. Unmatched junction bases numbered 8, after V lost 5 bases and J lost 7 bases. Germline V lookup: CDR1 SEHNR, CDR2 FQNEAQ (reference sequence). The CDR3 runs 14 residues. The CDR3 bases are TGTGCCAGCAGCCCCCGGACAGGGGGGAGGGAGCAGTACTTC. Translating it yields CASSPRTGGREQYF. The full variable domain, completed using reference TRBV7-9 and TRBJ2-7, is DTGVSQNPRHKITKRGQNVTFRCDPISEHNRLYWYRQTLGQGPEFLTYFQNEAQLEKSRLLSDRFSAERPKGSFSTLEIQRTEQGDSAMYLCASSPRTGGREQYFGPGTRLTVT.

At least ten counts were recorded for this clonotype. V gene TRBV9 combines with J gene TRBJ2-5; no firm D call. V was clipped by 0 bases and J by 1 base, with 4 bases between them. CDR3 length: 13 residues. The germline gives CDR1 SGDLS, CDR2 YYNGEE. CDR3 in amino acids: CASSVESQETQYF. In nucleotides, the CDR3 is TGTGCCAGCAGCGTAGAGTCCCAAGAGACCCAGTACTTC.

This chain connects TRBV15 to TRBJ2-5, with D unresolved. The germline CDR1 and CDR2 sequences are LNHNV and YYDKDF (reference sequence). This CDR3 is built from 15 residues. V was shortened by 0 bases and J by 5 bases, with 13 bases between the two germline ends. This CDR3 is CATSRDKGRPETQYF. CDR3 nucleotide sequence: TGTGCCACCAGCAGAGATAAGGGCCGCCCGGAGACCCAGTACTTC.

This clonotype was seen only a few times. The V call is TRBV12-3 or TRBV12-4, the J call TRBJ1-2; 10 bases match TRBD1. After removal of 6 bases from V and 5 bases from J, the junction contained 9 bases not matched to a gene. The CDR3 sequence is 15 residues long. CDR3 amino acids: CASSTGTGDRYGYTF. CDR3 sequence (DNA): TGTGCCAGCAGCACCGGGACAGGGGATCGGTATGGCTACACCTTC.

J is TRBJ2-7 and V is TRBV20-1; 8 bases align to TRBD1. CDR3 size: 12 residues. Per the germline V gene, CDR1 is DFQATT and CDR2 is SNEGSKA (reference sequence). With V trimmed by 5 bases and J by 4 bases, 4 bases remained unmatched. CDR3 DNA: TGCAGTGCTCTTCGACAGGGGTACGAGCAGTACTTC. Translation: CSALRQGYEQYF.

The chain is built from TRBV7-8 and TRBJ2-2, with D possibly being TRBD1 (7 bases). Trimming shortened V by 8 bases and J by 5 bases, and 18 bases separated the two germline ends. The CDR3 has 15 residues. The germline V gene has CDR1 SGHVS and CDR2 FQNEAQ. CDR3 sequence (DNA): TGTGCCAGCTGGGAAGGAGGGGGCTTTACCGGGGAGCTGTTTTTT. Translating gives CASWEGGGFTGELFF.

The CDR3 sequence: CSARDPVTTWDTEAFF. The DNA of the CDR3 is TGCAGTGCTAGAGATCCGGTCACGACCTGGGACACTGAAGCTTTCTTT. J is TRBJ1-1 and V is TRBV20-1; D is uncertain. V lost 0 bases and J 3 bases, leaving 17 bases between the germline ends. The CDR3 totals 16 residues. Germline V gene sequence: CDR1 DFQATT, CDR2 SNEGSKA (reference sequence).

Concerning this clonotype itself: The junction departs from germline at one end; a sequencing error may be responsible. In DNA form, the CDR3 reads TGCGCCACCAAGGGCCGTTGGAACACCGGGGAGCTGTTTTTT. It translates to CATKGRWNTGELFF. The chain recombines TRBV25-1 with TRBJ2-2; D unresolved. CDR3 length: 14 amino acids. In germline, CDR1 is MGHDK, CDR2 SYGVNS.

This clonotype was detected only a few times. The CDR3 sequence: CASVEGTGELFF. In DNA form, the CDR3 reads TGTGCCAGCGTGGAGGGAACCGGGGAGCTGTTTTTT. The gene calls are TRBV25-1 and TRBJ2-2; D might be TRBD2 (6 bases). Germline CDR1 reads MGHDK; CDR2 reads SYGVNS. V lost 8 bases to trimming and J lost 5 bases, with 9 bases between them. The CDR3 runs 12 residues.

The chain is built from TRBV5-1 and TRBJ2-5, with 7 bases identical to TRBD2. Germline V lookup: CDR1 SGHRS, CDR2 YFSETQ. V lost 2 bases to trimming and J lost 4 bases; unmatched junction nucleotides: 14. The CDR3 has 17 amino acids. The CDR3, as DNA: TGCGCCAGCAGCTTTGGGGCTAGAACGGGAGGAGGAGAGACCCAGTACTTC. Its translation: CASSFGARTGGGETQYF.

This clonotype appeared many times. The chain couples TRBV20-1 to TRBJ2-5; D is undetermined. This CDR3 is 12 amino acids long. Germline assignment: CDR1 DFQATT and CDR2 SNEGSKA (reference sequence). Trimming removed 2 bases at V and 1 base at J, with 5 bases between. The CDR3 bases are TGCAGTGCTAGATTTCGCCAAGAGACCCAGTACTTC. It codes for CSARFRQETQYF.